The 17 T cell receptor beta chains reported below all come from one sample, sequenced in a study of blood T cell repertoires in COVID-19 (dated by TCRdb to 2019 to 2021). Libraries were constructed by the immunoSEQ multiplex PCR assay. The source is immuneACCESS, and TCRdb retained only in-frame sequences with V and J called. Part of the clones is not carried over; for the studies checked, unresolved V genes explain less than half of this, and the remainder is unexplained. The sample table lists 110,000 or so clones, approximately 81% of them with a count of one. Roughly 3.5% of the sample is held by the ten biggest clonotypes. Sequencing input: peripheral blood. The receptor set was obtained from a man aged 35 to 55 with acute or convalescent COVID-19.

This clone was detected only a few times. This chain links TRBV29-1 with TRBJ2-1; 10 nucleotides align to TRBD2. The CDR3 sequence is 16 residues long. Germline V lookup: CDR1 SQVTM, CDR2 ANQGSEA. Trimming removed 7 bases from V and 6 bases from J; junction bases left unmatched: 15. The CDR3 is CSGTLAGGTTFNEQFF. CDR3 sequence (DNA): TGCAGCGGCACGTTAGCGGGGGGTACCACCTTCAATGAGCAGTTCTTC.

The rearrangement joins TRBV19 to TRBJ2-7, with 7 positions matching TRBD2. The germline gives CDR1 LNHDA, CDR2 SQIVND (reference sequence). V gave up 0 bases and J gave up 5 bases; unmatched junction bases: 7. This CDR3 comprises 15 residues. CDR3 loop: CASSIERRGEHEQYF. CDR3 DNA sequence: TGTGCCAGTAGTATAGAGCGTCGGGGGGAGCACGAGCAGTACTTC.

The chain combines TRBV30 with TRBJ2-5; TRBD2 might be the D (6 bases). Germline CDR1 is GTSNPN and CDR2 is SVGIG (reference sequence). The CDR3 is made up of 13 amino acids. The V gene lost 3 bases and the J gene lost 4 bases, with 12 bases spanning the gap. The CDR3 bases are TGTGCCTGGAGCTATGGGGGAGGAGAGACCCAGTACTTC. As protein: CAWSYGGGETQYF.

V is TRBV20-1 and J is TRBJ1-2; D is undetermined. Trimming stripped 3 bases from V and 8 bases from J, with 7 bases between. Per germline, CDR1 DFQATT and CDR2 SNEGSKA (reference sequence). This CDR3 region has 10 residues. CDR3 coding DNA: TGCAGTGCTAGCGAGGGCGGCTACACCTTC. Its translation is CSASEGGYTF.

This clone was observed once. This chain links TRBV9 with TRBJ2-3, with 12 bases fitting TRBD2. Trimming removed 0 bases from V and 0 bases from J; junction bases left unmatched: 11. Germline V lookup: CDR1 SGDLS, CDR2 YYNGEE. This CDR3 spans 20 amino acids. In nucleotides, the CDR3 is TGTGCCAGCAGCGTAGACGGTCGACTAGCGGGGGCAACTAGCACAGATACGCAGTATTTT. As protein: CASSVDGRLAGATSTDTQYF.

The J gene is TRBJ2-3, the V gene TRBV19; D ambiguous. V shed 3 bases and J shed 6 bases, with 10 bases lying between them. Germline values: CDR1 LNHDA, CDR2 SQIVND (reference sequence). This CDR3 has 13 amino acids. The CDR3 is CASSIGLEDTQYF. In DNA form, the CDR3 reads TGTGCCAGTAGTATCGGTCTAGAGGATACGCAGTATTTT.

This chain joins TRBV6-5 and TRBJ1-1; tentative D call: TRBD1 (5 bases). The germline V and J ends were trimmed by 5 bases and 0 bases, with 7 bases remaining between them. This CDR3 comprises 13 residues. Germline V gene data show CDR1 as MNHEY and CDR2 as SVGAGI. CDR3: CASSKTVNTEAFF. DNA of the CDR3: TGTGCCAGCAGTAAGACAGTGAACACTGAAGCTTTCTTT.

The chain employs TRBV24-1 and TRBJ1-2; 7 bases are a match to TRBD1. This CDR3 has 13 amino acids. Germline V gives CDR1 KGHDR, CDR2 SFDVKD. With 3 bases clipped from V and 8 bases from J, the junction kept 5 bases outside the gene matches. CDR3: CATSDRQGRGYTF. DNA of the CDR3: TGTGCCACCAGTGATCGACAGGGCCGGGGCTACACCTTC.

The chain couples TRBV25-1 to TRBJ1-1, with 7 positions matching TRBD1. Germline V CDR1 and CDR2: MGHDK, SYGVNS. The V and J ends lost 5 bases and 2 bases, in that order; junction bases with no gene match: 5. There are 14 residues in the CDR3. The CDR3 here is CASSNTGANTEAFF. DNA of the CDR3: TGTGCCAGCAGTAATACAGGGGCCAACACTGAAGCTTTCTTT.

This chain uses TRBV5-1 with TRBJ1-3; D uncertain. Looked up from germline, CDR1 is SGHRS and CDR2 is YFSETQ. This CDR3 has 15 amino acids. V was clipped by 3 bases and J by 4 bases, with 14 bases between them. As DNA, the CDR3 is TGCGCCAGCAGCTCGGGATCGGGTGGGGGAAACACCATATATTTT. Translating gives CASSSGSGGGNTIYF.

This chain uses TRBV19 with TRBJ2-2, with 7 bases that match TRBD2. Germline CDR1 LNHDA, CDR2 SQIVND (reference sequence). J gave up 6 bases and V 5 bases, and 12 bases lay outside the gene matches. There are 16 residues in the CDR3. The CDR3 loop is CASSLGLVFMAGELFF. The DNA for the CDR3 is TGTGCCAGTAGTTTAGGACTAGTTTTTATGGCCGGGGAGCTGTTTTTT. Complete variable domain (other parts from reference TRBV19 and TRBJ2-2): DGGITQSPKYLFRKEGQNVTLSCEQNLNHDAMYWYRQDPGQGLRLIYYSQIVNDFQKGDIAEGYSVSREKKESFPLTVTSAQKNPTAFYLCASSLGLVFMAGELFFGEGSRLTVL.

The CDR3: CSASGGTGGPGSGYTF. The CDR3 nucleotides read TGCAGTGCTAGTGGGGGGACAGGGGGACCCGGGAGCGGCTACACCTTC. The chain combines TRBV20-1 with TRBJ1-2, with 11 bases identical to TRBD1. The CDR3 length is 16 residues. Trimming at V came to 3 bases and at J to 8 bases, leaving 14 bases not matched to a gene. Germline CDR1 and CDR2: DFQATT and SNEGSKA (reference sequence).

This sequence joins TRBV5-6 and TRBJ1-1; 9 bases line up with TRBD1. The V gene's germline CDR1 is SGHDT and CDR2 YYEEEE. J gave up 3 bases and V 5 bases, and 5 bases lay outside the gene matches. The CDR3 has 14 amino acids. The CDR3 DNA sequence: TGTGCCAGCAGATACTGGGACAGGGACACTGAAGCTTTCTTT. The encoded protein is CASRYWDRDTEAFF.

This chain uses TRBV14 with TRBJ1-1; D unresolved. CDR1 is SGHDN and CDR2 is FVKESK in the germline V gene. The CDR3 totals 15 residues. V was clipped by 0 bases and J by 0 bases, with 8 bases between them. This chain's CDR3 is CASSQDRLMNTEAFF. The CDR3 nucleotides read TGTGCCAGCAGCCAAGACCGCCTAATGAACACTGAAGCTTTCTTT.

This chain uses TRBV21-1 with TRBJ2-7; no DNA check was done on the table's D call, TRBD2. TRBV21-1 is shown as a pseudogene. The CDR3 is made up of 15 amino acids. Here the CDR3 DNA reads TGTGCCAGCAGCAAAGCGCTTCAGAGGACCTACGAGCAGTACTTC. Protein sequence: CASSKALQRTYEQYF.

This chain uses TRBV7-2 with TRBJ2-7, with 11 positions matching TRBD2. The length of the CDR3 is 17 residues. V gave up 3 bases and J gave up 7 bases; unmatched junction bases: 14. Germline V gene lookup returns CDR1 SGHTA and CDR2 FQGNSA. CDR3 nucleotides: TGTGCCAGCAGCTTTTCGCTAGCGGGGGGTAACCTAGGTGAGCAGTACTTC. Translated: CASSFSLAGGNLGEQYF.

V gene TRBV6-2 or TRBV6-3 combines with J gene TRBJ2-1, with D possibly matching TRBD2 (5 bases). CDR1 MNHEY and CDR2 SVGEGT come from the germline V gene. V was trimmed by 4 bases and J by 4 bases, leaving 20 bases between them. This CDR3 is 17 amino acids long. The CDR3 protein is CASSFPLSGRGYNEQFF. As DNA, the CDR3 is TGTGCCAGCAGTTTCCCCCTTTCTGGACGGGGATACAATGAGCAGTTCTTC.